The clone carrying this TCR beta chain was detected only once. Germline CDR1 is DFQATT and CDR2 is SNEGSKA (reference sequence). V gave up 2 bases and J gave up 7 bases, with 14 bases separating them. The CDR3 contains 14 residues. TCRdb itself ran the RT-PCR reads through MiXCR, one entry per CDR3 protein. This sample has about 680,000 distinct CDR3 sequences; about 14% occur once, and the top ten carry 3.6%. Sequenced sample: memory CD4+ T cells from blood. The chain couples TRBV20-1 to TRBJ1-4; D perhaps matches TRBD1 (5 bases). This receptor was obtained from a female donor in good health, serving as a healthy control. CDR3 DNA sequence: TGCAGTGCTAGAAACGCAGGGTCGAGTGAAAAACTGTTTTTT. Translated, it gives CSARNAGSSEKLFF.